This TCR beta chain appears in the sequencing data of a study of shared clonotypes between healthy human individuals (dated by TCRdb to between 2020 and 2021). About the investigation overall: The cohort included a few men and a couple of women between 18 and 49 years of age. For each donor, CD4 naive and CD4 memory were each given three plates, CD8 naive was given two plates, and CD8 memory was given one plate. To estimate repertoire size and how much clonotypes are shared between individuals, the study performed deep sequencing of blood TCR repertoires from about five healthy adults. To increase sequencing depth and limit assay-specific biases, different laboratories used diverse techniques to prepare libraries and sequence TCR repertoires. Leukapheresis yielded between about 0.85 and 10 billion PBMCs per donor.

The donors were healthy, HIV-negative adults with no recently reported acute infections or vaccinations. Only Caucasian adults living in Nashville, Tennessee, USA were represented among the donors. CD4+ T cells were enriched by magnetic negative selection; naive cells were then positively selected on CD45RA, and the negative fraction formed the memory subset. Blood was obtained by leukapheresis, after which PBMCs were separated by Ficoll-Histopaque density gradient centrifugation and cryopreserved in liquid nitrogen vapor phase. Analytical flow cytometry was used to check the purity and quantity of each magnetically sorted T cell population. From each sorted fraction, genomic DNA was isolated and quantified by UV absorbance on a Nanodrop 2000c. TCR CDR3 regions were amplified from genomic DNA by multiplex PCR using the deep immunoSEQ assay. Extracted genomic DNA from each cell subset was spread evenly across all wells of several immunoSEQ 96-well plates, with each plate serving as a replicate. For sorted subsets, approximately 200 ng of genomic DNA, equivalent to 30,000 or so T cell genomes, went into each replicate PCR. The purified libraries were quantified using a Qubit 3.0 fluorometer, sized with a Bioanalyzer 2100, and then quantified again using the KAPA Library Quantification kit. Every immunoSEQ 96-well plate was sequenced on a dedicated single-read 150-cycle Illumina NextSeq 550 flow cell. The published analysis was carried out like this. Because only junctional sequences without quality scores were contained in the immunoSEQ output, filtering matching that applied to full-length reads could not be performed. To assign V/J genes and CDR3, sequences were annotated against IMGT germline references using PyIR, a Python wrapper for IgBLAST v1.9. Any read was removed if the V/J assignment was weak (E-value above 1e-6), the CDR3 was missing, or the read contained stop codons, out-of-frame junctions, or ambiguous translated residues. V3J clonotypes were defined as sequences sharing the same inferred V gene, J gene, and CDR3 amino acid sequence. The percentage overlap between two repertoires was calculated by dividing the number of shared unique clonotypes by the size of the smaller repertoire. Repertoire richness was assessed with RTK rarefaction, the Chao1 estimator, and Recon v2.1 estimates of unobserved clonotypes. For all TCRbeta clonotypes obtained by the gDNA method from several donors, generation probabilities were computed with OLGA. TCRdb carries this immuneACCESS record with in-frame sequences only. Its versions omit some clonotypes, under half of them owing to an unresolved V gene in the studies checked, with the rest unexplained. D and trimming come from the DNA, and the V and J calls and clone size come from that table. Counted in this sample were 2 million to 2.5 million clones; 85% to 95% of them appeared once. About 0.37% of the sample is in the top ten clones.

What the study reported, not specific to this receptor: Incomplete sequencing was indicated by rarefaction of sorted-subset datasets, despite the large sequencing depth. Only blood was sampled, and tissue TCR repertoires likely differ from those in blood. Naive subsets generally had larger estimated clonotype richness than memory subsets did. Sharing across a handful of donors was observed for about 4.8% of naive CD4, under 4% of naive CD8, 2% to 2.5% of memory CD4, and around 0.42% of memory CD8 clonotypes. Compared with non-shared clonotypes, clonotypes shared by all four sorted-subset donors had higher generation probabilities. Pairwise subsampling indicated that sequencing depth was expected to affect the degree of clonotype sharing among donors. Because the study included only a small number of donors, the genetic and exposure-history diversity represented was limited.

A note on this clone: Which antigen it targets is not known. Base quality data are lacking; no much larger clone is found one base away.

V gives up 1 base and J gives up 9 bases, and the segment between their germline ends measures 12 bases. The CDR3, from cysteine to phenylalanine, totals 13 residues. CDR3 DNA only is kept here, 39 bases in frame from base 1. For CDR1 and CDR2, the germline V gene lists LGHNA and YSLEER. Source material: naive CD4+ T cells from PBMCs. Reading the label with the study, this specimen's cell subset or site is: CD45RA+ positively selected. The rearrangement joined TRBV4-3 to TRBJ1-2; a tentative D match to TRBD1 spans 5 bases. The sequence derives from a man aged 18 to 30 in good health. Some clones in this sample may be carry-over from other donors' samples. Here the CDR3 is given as CASSQVRDPRYTF. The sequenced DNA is TGCGCCAGCAGCCAAGTACGGGACCCCCGCTACACCTTC.